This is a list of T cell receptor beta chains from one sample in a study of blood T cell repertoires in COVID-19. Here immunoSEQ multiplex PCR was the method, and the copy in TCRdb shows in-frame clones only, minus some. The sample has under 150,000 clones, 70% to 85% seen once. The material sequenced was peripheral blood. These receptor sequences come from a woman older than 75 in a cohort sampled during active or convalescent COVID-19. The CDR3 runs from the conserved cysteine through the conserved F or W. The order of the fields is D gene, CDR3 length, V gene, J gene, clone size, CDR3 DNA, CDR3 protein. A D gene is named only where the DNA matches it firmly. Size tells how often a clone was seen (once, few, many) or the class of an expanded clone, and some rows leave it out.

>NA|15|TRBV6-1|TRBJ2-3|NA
TGTGCCAGCAGTGAAGATAGCTCTAGCACAGATACGCAGTATTTT
CASSEDSSSTDTQYF
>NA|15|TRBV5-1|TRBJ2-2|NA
TGCGCCAGCAGCTTTAGCGGCCTTAACACCGGGGAGCTGTTTTTT
CASSFSGLNTGELFF
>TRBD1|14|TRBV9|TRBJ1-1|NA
TGTGCCAGCAGCGTAGTCAGGGGGATCACTGAAGCTTTCTTT
CASSVVRGITEAFF
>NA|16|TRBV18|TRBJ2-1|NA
TGTGCCAGCTCACCCTACAGAGCGGGTAATTACAATGAGCAGTTCTTC
CASSPYRAGNYNEQFF
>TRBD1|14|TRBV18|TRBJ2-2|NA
TGTGCCAGCTCACCTCGACAGGGGGCCGGGGAGCTGTTTTTT
CASSPRQGAGELFF
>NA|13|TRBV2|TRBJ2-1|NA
TGTGCCAGCAATCGGGGTTCCTACAATGAGCAGTTCTTC
CASNRGSYNEQFF
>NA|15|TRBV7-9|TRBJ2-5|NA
TGTGCCAGCAGCCCCAAGGAGAGGGTAGAAGGGACCCAGTACTTC
CASSPKERVEGTQYF
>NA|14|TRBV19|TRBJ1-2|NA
TGTGCCAGTAGCCTTAGGGGATCAGGCTATGGCTACACCTTC
CASSLRGSGYGYTF
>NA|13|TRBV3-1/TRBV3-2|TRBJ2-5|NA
TGTGCCAGCAGCCAAGGACAGCGCGGGACCCAGTACTTC
CASSQGQRGTQYF
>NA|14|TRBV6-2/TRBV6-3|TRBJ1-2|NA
TGTGCCAGCAGTTACTCGGGGACTTACTATGGCTACACCTTC
CASSYSGTYYGYTF
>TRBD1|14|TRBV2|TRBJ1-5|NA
TGTGCCAGCAGTCCGACAGGGGTCCTCGGGCCCCAGCATTTT
CASSPTGVLGPQHF
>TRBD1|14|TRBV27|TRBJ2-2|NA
TGTGCCAGCGGGGACAGGACGAACACCGGGGAGCTGTTTTTT
CASGDRTNTGELFF
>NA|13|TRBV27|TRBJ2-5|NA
TGTGCCAGCAGGCCACTAGGTGTAGAGACCCAGTACTTC
CASRPLGVETQYF
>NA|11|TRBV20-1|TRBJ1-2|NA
TGCAGTGCCGAGCACAGTGGAGGCTACACCTTC
CSAEHSGGYTF
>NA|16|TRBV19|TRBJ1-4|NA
TGTGCCAGTAGTGCCCCGGGCAGGAGGTTTAATGAAAAACTGTTTTTT
CASSAPGRRFNEKLFF
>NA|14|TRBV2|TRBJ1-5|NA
TGTGCCAGCAGTGAAGACAGGAGGGGTCAGCCCCAGCATTTT
CASSEDRRGQPQHF
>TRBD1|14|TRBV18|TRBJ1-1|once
TGTGCCAGCTCACCCCAGACAGGGTTGACTGAAGCTTTCTTT
CASSPQTGLTEAFF
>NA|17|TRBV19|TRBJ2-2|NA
TGTGCCAGTAGTCCTCATGGGTCCGAGCGGCTCACCGGGGAGCTGTTTTTT
CASSPHGSERLTGELFF
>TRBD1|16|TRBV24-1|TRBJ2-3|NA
TGTGCCACCAGTGTTCAGGGACAGGGGTACACAGATACGCAGTATTTT
CATSVQGQGYTDTQYF